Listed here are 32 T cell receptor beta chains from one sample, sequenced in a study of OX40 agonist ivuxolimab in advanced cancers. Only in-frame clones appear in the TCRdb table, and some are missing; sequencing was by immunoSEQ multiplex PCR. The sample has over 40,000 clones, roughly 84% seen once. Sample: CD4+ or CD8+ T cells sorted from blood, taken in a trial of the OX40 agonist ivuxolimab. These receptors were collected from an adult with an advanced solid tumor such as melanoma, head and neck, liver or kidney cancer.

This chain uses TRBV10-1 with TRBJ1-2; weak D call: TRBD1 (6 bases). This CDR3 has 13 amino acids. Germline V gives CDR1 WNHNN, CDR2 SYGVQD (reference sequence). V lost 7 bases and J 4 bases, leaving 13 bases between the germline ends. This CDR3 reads CASTGQLGYGYTF. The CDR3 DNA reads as TGCGCCAGCACCGGACAGTTAGGCTATGGCTACACCTTC.

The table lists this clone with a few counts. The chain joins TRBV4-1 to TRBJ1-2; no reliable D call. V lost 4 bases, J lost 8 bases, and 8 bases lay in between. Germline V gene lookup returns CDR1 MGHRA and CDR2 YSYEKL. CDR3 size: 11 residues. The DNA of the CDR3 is TGCGCCAGCAGCCCGTCGACCGGCTACACCTTC. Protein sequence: CASSPSTGYTF.

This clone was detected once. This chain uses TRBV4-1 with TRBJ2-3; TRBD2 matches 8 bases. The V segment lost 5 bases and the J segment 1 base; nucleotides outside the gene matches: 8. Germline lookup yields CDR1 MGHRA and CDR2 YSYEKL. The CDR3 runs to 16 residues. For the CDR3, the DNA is TGCGCCAGCAGCTATAAGCGGGAGAGCGGCACAGATACGCAGTATTTT. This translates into CASSYKRESGTDTQYF.

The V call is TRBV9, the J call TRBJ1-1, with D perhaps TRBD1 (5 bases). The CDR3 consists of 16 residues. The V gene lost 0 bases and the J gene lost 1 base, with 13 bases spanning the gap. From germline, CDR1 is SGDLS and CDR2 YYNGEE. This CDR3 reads CASSVDIGTRNTEAFF. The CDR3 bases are TGTGCCAGCAGCGTAGACATCGGGACGAGGAACACTGAAGCTTTCTTT.

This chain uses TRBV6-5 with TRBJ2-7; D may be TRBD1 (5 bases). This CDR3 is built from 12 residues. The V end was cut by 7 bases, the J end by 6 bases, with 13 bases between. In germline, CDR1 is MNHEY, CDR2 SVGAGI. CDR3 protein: CASKQVGPEQYF. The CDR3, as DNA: TGTGCCAGCAAACAGGTTGGCCCCGAGCAGTACTTC.

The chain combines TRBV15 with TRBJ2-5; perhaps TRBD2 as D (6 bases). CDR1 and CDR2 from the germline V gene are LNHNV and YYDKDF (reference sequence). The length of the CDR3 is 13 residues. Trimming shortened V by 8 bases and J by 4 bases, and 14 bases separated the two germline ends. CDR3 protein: CATLTSGVETQYF. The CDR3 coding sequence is TGTGCCACCCTGACCTCGGGGGTAGAGACCCAGTACTTC.

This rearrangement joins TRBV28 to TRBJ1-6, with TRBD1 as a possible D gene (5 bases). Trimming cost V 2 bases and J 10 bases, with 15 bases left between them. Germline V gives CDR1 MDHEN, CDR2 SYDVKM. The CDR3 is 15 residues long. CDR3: CASSLEKAAGSPLHF. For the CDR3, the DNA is TGTGCCAGCAGTTTAGAAAAGGCAGCAGGGTCACCCCTCCACTTT.

The CDR3 spells CASSGAGTGEKYF. CDR3 nucleotide sequence: TGTGCCAGTAGTGGAGCCGGGACAGGCGAAAAGTACTTC. The rearrangement links TRBV19 to TRBJ2-4; 8 bases fit TRBD1. Germline-derived CDR1 and CDR2 are LNHDA and SQIVND (reference sequence). Trimming removed 5 bases from V and 14 bases from J; junction bases left unmatched: 11. The CDR3 spans 13 residues.

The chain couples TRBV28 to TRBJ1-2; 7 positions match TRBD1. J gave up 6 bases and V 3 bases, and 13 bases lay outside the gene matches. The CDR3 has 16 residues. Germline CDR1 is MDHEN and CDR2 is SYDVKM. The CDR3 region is CASSFIRQGASHGYTF. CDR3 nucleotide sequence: TGTGCCAGCAGTTTCATAAGACAGGGAGCTAGCCATGGCTACACCTTC.

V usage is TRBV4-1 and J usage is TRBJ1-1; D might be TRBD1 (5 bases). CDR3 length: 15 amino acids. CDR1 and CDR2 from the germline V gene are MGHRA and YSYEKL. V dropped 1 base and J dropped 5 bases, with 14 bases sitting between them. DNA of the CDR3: TGCGCCAGCAGCCAAGTCGGCCAGGGAAGGACTGAAGCTTTCTTT. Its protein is CASSQVGQGRTEAFF.

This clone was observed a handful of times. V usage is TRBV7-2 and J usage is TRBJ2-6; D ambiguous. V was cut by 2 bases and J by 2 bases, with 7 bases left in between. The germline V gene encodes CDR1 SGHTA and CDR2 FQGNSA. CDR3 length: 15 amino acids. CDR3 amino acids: CASSLRGPGANVLTF. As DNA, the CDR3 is TGTGCCAGCAGCTTAAGAGGCCCTGGGGCCAACGTCCTGACTTTC.

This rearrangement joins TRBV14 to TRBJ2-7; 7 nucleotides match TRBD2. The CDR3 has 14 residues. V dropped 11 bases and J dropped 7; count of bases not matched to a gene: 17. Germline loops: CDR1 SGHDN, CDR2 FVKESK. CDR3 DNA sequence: TGTGCCTCCCGGAGGGAAGCGGGATGGGGGGAGCAGTACTTC. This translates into CASRREAGWGEQYF.

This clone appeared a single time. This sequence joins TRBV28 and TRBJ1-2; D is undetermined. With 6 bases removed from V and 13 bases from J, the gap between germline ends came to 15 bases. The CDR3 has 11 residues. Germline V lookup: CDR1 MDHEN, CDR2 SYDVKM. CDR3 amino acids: CASRDGPSATF. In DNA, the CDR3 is TGTGCCAGCAGGGACGGACCTTCGGCCACCTTC.

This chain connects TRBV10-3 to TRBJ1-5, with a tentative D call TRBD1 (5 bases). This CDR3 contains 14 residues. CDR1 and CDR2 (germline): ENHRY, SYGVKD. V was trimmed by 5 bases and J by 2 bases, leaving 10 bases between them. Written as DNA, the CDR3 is TGTGCCATCAGTTCCGACAGAGGCAATCAGCCCCAGCATTTT. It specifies CAISSDRGNQPQHF.

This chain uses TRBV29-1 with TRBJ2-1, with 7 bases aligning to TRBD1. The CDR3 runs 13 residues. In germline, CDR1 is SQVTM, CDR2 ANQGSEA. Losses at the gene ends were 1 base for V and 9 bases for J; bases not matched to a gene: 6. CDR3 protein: CSVEVRGIGEQFF. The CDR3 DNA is TGCAGCGTTGAAGTCAGGGGGATCGGTGAGCAGTTCTTC.

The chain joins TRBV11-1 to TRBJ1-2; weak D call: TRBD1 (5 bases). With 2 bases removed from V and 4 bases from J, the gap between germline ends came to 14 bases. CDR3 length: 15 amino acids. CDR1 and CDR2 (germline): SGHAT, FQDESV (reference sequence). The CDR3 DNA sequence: TGTGCCAGCAGCTTAACCCTGACAGATCCCTATGGCTACACCTTC. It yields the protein CASSLTLTDPYGYTF.

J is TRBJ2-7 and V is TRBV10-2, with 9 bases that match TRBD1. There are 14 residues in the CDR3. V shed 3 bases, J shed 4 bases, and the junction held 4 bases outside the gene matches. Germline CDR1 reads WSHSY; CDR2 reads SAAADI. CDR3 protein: CASSEIQGAYEQYF. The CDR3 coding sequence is TGCGCCAGCAGTGAAATACAGGGGGCTTACGAGCAGTACTTC.

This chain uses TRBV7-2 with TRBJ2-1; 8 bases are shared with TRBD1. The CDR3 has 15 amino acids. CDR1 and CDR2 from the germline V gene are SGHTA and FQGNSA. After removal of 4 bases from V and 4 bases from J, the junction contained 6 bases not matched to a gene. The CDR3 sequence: CASSWTGSKYNEQFF. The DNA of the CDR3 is TGTGCCAGCAGCTGGACAGGGAGTAAATACAATGAGCAGTTCTTC.

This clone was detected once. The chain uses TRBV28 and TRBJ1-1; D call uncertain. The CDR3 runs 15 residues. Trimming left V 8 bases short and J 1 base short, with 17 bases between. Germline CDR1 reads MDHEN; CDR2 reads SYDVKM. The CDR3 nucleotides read TGTGCCAGCGGAACATGGGTGAGAGCGAACACTGAAGCTTTCTTT. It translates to CASGTWVRANTEAFF.

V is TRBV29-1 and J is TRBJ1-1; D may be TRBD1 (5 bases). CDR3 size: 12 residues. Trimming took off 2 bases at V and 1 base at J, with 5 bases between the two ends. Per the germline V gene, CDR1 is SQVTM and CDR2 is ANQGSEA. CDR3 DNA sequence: TGCAGCGTTGAAAGGGGGAACACTGAAGCTTTCTTT. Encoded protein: CSVERGNTEAFF.

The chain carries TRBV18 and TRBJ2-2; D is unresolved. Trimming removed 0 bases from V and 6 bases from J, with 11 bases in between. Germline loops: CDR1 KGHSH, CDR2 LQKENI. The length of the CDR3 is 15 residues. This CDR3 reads CASSPPSSVAGELFF. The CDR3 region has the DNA TGTGCCAGCTCACCACCATCATCGGTGGCCGGGGAGCTGTTTTTT.

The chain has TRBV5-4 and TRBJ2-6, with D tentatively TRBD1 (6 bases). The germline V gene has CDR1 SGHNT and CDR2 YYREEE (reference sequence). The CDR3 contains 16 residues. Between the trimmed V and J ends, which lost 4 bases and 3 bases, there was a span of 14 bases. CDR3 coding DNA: TGTGCCAGCAGCCAGCTTACAGGGAGTGGGGCCAACGTCCTGACTTTC. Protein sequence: CASSQLTGSGANVLTF.

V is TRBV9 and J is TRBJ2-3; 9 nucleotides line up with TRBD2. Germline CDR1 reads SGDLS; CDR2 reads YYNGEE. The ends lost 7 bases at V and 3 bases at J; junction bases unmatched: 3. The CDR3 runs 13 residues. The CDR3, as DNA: TGTGCCAGCGGGCTAGCGGGAACAGATACGCAGTATTTT. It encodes CASGLAGTDTQYF.

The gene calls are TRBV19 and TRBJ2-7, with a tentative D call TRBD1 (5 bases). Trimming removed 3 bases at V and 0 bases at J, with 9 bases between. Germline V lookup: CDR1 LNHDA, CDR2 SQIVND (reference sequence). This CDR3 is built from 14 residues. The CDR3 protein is CASSIQGYSYEQYF. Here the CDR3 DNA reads TGTGCCAGTAGTATTCAGGGTTACTCCTACGAGCAGTACTTC.

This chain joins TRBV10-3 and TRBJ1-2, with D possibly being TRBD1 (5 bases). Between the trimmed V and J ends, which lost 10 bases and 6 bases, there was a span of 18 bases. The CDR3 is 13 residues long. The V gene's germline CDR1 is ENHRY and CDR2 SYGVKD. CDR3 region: CATAIRVNDGYTF. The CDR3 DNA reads TGTGCCACAGCCATCAGGGTTAATGATGGCTACACCTTC.

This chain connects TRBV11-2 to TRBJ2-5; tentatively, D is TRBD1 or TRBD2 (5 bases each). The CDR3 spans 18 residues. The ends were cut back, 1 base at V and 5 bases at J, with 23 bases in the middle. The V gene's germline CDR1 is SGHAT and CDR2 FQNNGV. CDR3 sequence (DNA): TGTGCCAGCAGCTTAGCGGTGGCTAGCACAAAAAGGGGTGAGACCCAGTACTTC. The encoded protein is CASSLAVASTKRGETQYF.

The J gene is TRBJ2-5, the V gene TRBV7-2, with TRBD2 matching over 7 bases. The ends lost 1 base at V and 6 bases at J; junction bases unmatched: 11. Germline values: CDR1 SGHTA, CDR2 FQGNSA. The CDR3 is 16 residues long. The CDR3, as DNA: TGTGCCAGCAGCTTAGGCCCCTGGCAGGGAGGGAAGACCCAGTACTTC. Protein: CASSLGPWQGGKTQYF. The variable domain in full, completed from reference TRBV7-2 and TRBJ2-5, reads GAGVSQSPSNKVTEKGKDVELRCDPISGHTALYWYRQSLGQGLEFLIYFQGNSAPDKSGLPSDRFSAERTGGSVSTLTIQRTQQEDSAVYLCASSLGPWQGGKTQYFGPGTRLLVL.

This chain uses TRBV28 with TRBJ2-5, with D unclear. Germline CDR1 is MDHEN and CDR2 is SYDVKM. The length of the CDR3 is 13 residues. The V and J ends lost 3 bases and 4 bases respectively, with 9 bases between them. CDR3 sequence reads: CASSFINPETQYF. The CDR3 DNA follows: TGTGCCAGCAGTTTTATAAATCCAGAGACCCAGTACTTC.

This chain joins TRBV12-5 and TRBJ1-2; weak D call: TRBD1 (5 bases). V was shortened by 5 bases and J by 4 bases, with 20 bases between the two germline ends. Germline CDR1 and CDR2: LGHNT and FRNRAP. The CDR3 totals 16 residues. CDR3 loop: CASGMLMQGKTYGYTF. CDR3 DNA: TGTGCTAGTGGTATGTTGATGCAGGGAAAGACCTATGGCTACACCTTC. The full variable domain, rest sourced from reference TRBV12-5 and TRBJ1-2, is DARVTQTPRHKVTEMGQEVTMRCQPILGHNTVFWYRQTMMQGLELLAYFRNRAPLDDSGMPKDRFSAEMPDATLATLKIQPSEPRDSAVYFCASGMLMQGKTYGYTFGSGTRLTVV.

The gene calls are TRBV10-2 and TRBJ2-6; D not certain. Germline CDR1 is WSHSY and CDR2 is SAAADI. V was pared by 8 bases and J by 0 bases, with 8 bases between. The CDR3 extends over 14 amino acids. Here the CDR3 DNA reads TGCGCCAGCCCAAACAACTCTGGGGCCAACGTCCTGACTTTC. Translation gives CASPNNSGANVLTF.

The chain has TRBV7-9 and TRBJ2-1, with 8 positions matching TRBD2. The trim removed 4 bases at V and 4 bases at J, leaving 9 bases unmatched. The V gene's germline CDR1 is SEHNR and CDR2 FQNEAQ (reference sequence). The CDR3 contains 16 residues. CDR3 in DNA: TGTGCCAGCAGCTCCCCAGGGCTAGCGGGTTACAATGAGCAGTTCTTC. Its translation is CASSSPGLAGYNEQFF.

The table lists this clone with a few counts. The CDR3 coding sequence is TGTGCCAGCAGCCTTTACAGGGATAATTCACCCCTCCACTTT. Its translation is CASSLYRDNSPLHF. J is TRBJ1-6 and V is TRBV14; tentative D call: TRBD1 (6 bases). The V and J ends lost 4 bases and 5 bases respectively, with 9 bases between them. From germline, CDR1 is SGHDN and CDR2 FVKESK. This CDR3 spans 14 amino acids.